This T cell receptor beta chain is from a study of glioma-infiltrating T cells after dendritic cell vaccination. This clone showed up just once. Germline loops: CDR1 KGHSH, CDR2 LQKENI. Trimming cost V 3 bases and J 2 bases; bases outside gene matches: 20. CDR3 length: 21 residues. Repertoires were generated with immunoSEQ multiplex PCR, while TCRdb's copy carries only in-frame clones and drops some. The profile shows 30,000 to 40,000 clones, 70% to 85% of them singletons. The chain combines TRBV18 with TRBJ2-3; 10 nucleotides align to TRBD2. This receptor was obtained from a human donor with glioblastoma. Sequencing used blood, obtained before dendritic cell vaccination. The CDR3 region is CASSPLARASGGLPNTDTQYF. CDR3 DNA: TGTGCCAGCTCACCCCTCGCCCGGGCTAGCGGGGGCCTTCCGAACACAGATACGCAGTATTTT.